The 10 T cell receptor beta chains below come from one sample, sequenced in a study of shared clonotypes between healthy human individuals. Profiled with immunoSEQ multiplex PCR; TCRdb holds only in-frame clones, not every one. The sample shows approximately 1.5 million clones, approximately 98% of them seen only once. The sequencing input was naive CD4+ T cells sorted from blood. Subset here: CD45RA+ positively selected. These TCRs come from a young man in good health.

V is TRBV5-1 and J is TRBJ2-2, with TRBD1 as a possible D gene (6 bases). Germline V gene sequence: CDR1 SGHRS, CDR2 YFSETQ. The CDR3 is made up of 17 amino acids. V gave up 4 bases and J gave up 2 bases, with 18 bases separating them. The CDR3 here is CASSLRGQRSNTGELFF. In DNA, the CDR3 is TGCGCCAGCAGCCTCCGAGGACAGCGAAGTAACACCGGGGAGCTGTTTTTT.

The rearrangement joins TRBV9 to TRBJ1-3; possibly TRBD1 for D (5 bases). Per the germline V gene, CDR1 is SGDLS and CDR2 is YYNGEE. Between the trimmed V and J ends, which lost 2 bases and 0 bases, there was a span of 9 bases. This CDR3 spans 15 amino acids. The CDR3 DNA is TGTGCCAGCAGCGTGGGACCGAGCTCTGGAAACACCATATATTTT. It translates to CASSVGPSSGNTIYF.

The genes are TRBV27 and TRBJ2-7; 8 nucleotides align to TRBD2. Per germline, CDR1 MNHEY and CDR2 SMNVEV (reference sequence). The CDR3 spans 15 residues. V trimming: 4 bases; J trimming: 3 bases; junction bases outside the gene matches: 8. CDR3 coding DNA: TGTGCCAGCAGTTCCCCAGCGGGGGCAAACTACGAGCAGTACTTC. Its translation: CASSSPAGANYEQYF.

V is TRBV5-4 and J is TRBJ2-5, with 7 positions matching TRBD1. The germline gives CDR1 SGHNT, CDR2 YYREEE (reference sequence). V lost 2 bases, J lost 0 bases, and 1 base stayed unmatched. This CDR3 contains 14 residues. Here the CDR3 reads CASSLGTDQETQYF. DNA of the CDR3: TGTGCCAGCAGCTTAGGGACAGACCAAGAGACCCAGTACTTC.

J is TRBJ2-1 and V is TRBV2; D is perhaps TRBD2 (5 bases). Per the germline V gene, CDR1 is SNHLY and CDR2 is FYNNEI. The V and J ends lost 2 bases and 3 bases respectively, with 8 bases between them. This CDR3 region has 14 residues. The CDR3 spells CASSERGFYNEQFF. The DNA of the CDR3 is TGTGCCAGCAGTGAACGGGGTTTCTACAATGAGCAGTTCTTC.

V gene TRBV2 combines with J gene TRBJ2-2, with a weak D call TRBD1 (5 bases). CDR1 is SNHLY, CDR2 FYNNEI, per germline. The V gene lost 5 bases and the J gene lost 2 bases, with 9 bases spanning the gap. The CDR3 totals 14 residues. The CDR3: CASSSQGNTGELFF. The CDR3 DNA follows: TGTGCCAGCAGTTCCCAGGGAAACACCGGGGAGCTGTTTTTT.

The rearrangement uses TRBV25-1 and TRBJ1-2, with 7 bases identical to TRBD1. Trimming removed 3 bases from V and 4 bases from J; junction bases left unmatched: 5. The germline CDR1 and CDR2 sequences are MGHDK and SYGVNS. The CDR3 is 14 residues long. The CDR3 sequence: CASSDPGQFYGYTF. In DNA form, the CDR3 reads TGTGCCAGCAGTGATCCGGGACAGTTCTATGGCTACACCTTC.

This sequence joins TRBV19 and TRBJ1-2; D unclear. This CDR3 comprises 13 residues. Germline CDR1 is LNHDA and CDR2 is SQIVND (reference sequence). Trimming shortened V by 4 bases and J by 7 bases, and 13 bases separated the two germline ends. The CDR3 sequence is CASSTGEVGGYTF. As DNA, the CDR3 is TGTGCCAGTAGTACTGGGGAGGTTGGTGGCTACACCTTC.

The chain joins TRBV6-1 to TRBJ2-7, with 7 positions matching TRBD1. The V segment lost 4 bases and the J segment 2 bases; nucleotides outside the gene matches: 14. Germline V gene lookup returns CDR1 MNHNS and CDR2 SASEGT. The CDR3 loop spans 17 amino acids. The CDR3 region is CASSGDPGGQVAYEQYF. The CDR3 nucleotides read TGTGCCAGCAGTGGGGACCCAGGTGGACAGGTCGCCTACGAGCAGTACTTC.

The chain recombines TRBV19 with TRBJ2-1; D perhaps matches TRBD1 (6 bases). Trimming cost V 3 bases and J 8 bases, with 17 bases left between them. The CDR3 has 15 residues. CDR1 is LNHDA, CDR2 SQIVND, per germline (reference sequence). The CDR3: CASSMIGQKIYEQFF. CDR3 DNA: TGTGCCAGTAGTATGATAGGACAGAAAATTTATGAGCAGTTCTTC.